This TCR beta chain is from a study of blood T cell repertoires in COVID-19 (dated by TCRdb to between 2020 and 2021). In terms of the full investigation: Samples from collaborators originated in the United States, Italy and Spain and spanned both the acute and convalescent phases of COVID-19. The prospective study material was composed of cDNA or gDNA derived from T cells, B-cell-depleted T cells, or PBMCs. Deeply sampled blood TCRbeta repertoires from subjects exposed to, actively infected with, or recovered from COVID-19 were included in the dataset. A freely available public database, intended as a resource for researchers studying the immune response to SARS-CoV-2, is where the repertoires were released. The samples were drawn from the first 160 participants of the ongoing ImmuneRACE study and from more than 1,000 subjects provided by 6 global collaborators. Nearly every sample came with metadata listing a de-identified subject ID, COVID-19 status, age in years and sex. Where available, HLA class I and class II types were taken from metadata supplied by the sample provider and were not determined by assay-based typing. Beyond this particular receptor, the publication reports: The quantity of clinical and demographic metadata differed by source and by participant and was supplied without curation.

CDR1 and CDR2 are read off the germline V gene as MDHEN and SYDVKM. Here V drops 5 bases and J drops 4 bases, and the junction holds 2 bases not matched to any gene. The CDR3 holds 13 amino acids from the cysteine to the phenylalanine. Of the read, only the CDR3 DNA is kept; its 39 bases are in frame from base 1. TCRbeta CDR3 regions were amplified from genomic DNA by means of the immunoSEQ Assay, a bias-controlled multiplex PCR. The authors' pipeline ran thus. Nucleated cell counts per sample were estimated from amplification of reference gene primers within the assay. Sequence reads were collapsed and filtered to measure the absolute abundance of every unique TCRbeta CDR3 rearrangement. For each sample, productive Simpson clonality was calculated as the square root of Simpson's diversity index across productive rearrangements. This is the immuneACCESS table as TCRdb keeps it, with only in-frame sequences that have V and J called. A part of the clones is gone; compared with another copy, unresolved V genes explain less than half, and the rest is unexplained. For V, J and clone size, that table is used; D and trimming come from the DNA. Present in this sample are some 370,000 clones, around 92% of which were seen just once. The ten largest account for around 1.3% of the sample.

Each collaborating institution followed its own protocols to collect whole blood in K2EDTA tubes. Collaborator samples were shipped for TCRbeta analysis as frozen whole blood, isolated PBMCs, or DNA extracted from either sample type. Points on this clone: Its antigen is still unknown. The sample holds no much larger clone one base away, and base qualities are not on file. Other DNA sequences in this specimen translate into the identical CDR3.

Sequenced input: peripheral blood. The sequence joins TRBV28 to TRBJ1-5, with TRBD1 matching 7 junction bases. The receptor was derived from a man aged 35 to 55 with acute or convalescent COVID-19. The CDR3 amino acid sequence is: CASSGQANQPQHF. The DNA is as follows: TGTGCCAGCAGTGGACAGGCGAATCAGCCCCAGCATTTT.